This T cell receptor beta chain was captured by sequencing in a study of blood T cell repertoires in COVID-19. Study background: Samples of COVID-19 (acute and convalescent) were obtained from the United States, Italy and Spain. PBMCs, B-cell-depleted T cells, or T cells were the source of the cDNA or gDNA that made up the material.

As originally analysed: Nucleated cell number was recorded as an estimate derived from reference gene primer amplification. Measured with immunoSEQ multiplex PCR; TCRdb has only the in-frame clones, and not every one. The DNA gave D and trimming, while V, J and clone size come from that table. The repertoire holds 220,000 or so clones, with 84% as singletons. Trimming pared 7 bases from V and 7 bases from J, leaving 12 bases between. Looked up from germline, CDR1 is KGHDR and CDR2 is SFDVKD. The CDR3 runs to 13 residues. V usage is TRBV24-1 and J usage is TRBJ2-2; possible D gene TRBD2, 7 bases. This clonotype originated in a woman aged 25-40 years who had recovered from COVID-19. Material for sequencing was peripheral blood. CDR3 in amino acids: CATRGGAGGELFF. As DNA, the CDR3 is TGTGCCACCAGGGGGGGGGCCGGCGGGGAGCTGTTTTTT.